This T cell receptor (beta chain) was sequenced for a study of control samples from healthy donors and cancer patients. Deletions cut 7 bases from V and 5 bases from J, with 18 bases between. Germline CDR1 ENHRY, CDR2 SYGVKD. The CDR3 runs to 15 residues. Here immunoSEQ multiplex PCR was the method, and the copy in TCRdb shows in-frame clones only, minus some. The data show roughly 80,000 clones, about 90% seen once. The sequencing input was PBMCs. The V and J genes are TRBV10-3 and TRBJ1-5, with D perhaps TRBD1 (5 bases). The TCR originated in a woman aged 60-75 years with head and neck cancer. The CDR3: CAITGGGSSDQPQHF. The CDR3 DNA sequence: TGTGCCATCACGGGTGGGGGGTCCTCCGATCAGCCCCAGCATTTT.